This T cell receptor beta chain was sequenced for a study of identical twins. This clonotype has more than one count but fewer than ten. Each CDR3 protein gets one entry after TCRdb re-called the 5' RACE reads with MiXCR. Among about 920,000 distinct CDR3 sequences listed, approximately 13% were seen once. Germline V CDR1 and CDR2: SGHNT, YYREEE (reference sequence). This CDR3 region has 15 residues. Trimming left V 2 bases short and J 1 base short, with 12 bases between. These sequences were also reported in another study, on yellow fever vaccine responses in identical twins.

The chain employs TRBV5-4 and TRBJ1-1; a possible D gene is TRBD1 (5 bases). The specimen was PBMCs. The sequence was obtained from a woman aged 18-29 years in good health. CDR3 nucleotides: TGTGCCAGCAGCTTCCAGGGACGGCCGAACACTGAAGCTTTCTTT. Its protein product is CASSFQGRPNTEAFF.